The 22 T cell receptor beta chains below were found in one sample sequenced in a study of CD8 T cells in Susac syndrome. RNA, at about 0.45 to 1 ug, was reverse transcribed with random hexamers. TCRdb redid the calling of the immunoSEQ multiplex PCR reads with MiXCR, one entry per CDR3 protein. This sample has a few hundred thousand distinct CDR3 sequences, with more than 70% found just once. The sample comprised CD8+ T cells from PBMCs. The origin of the receptors is a human donor with multiple sclerosis.

This clonotype was observed once. CDR3 DNA sequence: TGTGCCTGGAGTGTCGTCGGACATTATGGCTACACCTTC. Its translation is CAWSVVGHYGYTF. The chain is built from TRBV30 and TRBJ1-2, with D perhaps matching TRBD1 (5 bases). The ends were cut back, 0 bases at V and 5 bases at J, with 10 bases in the middle. The CDR3 is 13 residues long. Germline CDR1 reads GTSNPN; CDR2 reads SVGIG (reference sequence).

This clonotype was found once. The chain carries TRBV2 and TRBJ2-5, with 7 bases identical to TRBD2. The CDR3 totals 15 residues. Unmatched junction bases numbered 10, after V lost 6 bases and J lost 3 bases. CDR1 and CDR2 from the germline V gene are SNHLY and FYNNEI. This CDR3 is CASSDPGLDEETQYF. The DNA for the CDR3 is TGTGCCAGCAGCGACCCCGGACTAGATGAAGAGACCCAGTACTTC.

The chain carries TRBV7-3 and TRBJ2-3, with a possible D match to TRBD1 (5 bases). Trimming removed 1 base at V and 2 bases at J, with 10 bases between. CDR3 length: 15 amino acids. Germline V gene lookup returns CDR1 SGHTA and CDR2 FQGTGA. CDR3 coding DNA: TGTGCCAGCAGCTTAAGCGACAGCTTCACAGATACGCAGTATTTT. Residues: CASSLSDSFTDTQYF.

The rearrangement joins TRBV3-1 to TRBJ2-1; D unresolved. The germline V and J ends were trimmed by 1 base and 7 bases, with 11 bases remaining between them. Per the germline V gene, CDR1 is LGHDT and CDR2 is YNNKEL (reference sequence). The CDR3 has 14 residues. The CDR3 nucleotides read TGTGCCAGCAGCCAAGCGAACTATTGGAATGAGCAGTTCTTC. Amino acid sequence: CASSQANYWNEQFF.

This clonotype was seen only once. The chain has TRBV7-9 and TRBJ2-1; D uncertain. The ends were cut back, 5 bases at V and 6 bases at J, with 14 bases in the middle. In germline, CDR1 is SEHNR, CDR2 FQNEAQ (reference sequence). This CDR3 contains 14 residues. CDR3 nucleotide sequence: TGTGCCAGCAGCCCAACGGACGGTTCCAATGAGCAGTTCTTC. It codes for CASSPTDGSNEQFF.

The V and J genes are TRBV18 and TRBJ1-5; unclear D gene. The CDR3 extends over 16 amino acids. The ends were cut back, 3 bases at V and 2 bases at J, with 14 bases in the middle. The germline gives CDR1 KGHSH, CDR2 LQKENI. CDR3 loop: CASSPEGPNGNQPQHF. The CDR3 bases are TGTGCCAGCTCACCCGAAGGCCCTAATGGCAATCAGCCCCAGCATTTT.

This sequence joins TRBV7-9 and TRBJ2-1; no clear D gene. The V gene's germline CDR1 is SEHNR and CDR2 FQNEAQ (reference sequence). The CDR3 runs 15 residues. Trimming pared 4 bases from V and 14 bases from J, leaving 24 bases between. The CDR3 is CASSSSRPGPSTEFF. The DNA of the CDR3 is TGTGCCAGCAGCTCCTCCCGCCCGGGCCCCTCGACGGAGTTCTTC.

The CDR3 coding sequence is TGTGCCAGCAGTTTTGGGTCTGGCCAACTCTACGAGCAGTACTTC. As protein: CASSFGSGQLYEQYF. V gene TRBV12-3 or TRBV12-4 combines with J gene TRBJ2-7; D unclear. The CDR3 extends over 15 amino acids. V was trimmed by 3 bases and J by 3 bases, leaving 15 bases between them.

This clonotype was detected only once. The genes are TRBV7-9 and TRBJ1-1; D remains unclear. V was cut by 4 bases and J by 6 bases, with 6 bases left in between. The V gene's germline CDR1 is SEHNR and CDR2 FQNEAQ (reference sequence). CDR3 length: 11 amino acids. The CDR3 is CASSYNAEAFF. The CDR3 DNA reads TGTGCCAGCAGCTATAACGCTGAAGCTTTCTTT.

V and J are TRBV5-4 and TRBJ2-2, with 12 bases matching TRBD2. The CDR3 is 15 residues long. J lost 3 bases, V lost 4 bases, and 1 base had no gene match. Germline V gene sequence: CDR1 SGHNT, CDR2 YYREEE (reference sequence). Here the CDR3 reads CASSRTSGDTGELFF. The CDR3, as DNA: TGTGCCAGCAGCCGGACTAGCGGGGACACCGGGGAGCTGTTTTTT. The whole variable domain, remainder taken from reference TRBV5-4 and TRBJ2-2, is ETGVTQSPTHLIKTRGQQVTLRCSSQSGHNTVSWYQQALGQGPQFIFQYYREEENGRGNFPPRFSGLQFPNYSSELNVNALELDDSALYLCASSRTSGDTGELFFGEGSRLTVL.

The chain recombines TRBV4-1 with TRBJ1-5; no clear D gene. The V end was cut by 0 bases, the J end by 4 bases, with 7 bases between. Germline V gene data show CDR1 as MGHRA and CDR2 as YSYEKL. This CDR3 has 14 residues. CDR3 protein: CASSQDSGNQPQHF. The CDR3, as DNA: TGCGCCAGCAGCCAAGACTCTGGTAATCAGCCCCAGCATTTT.

This rearrangement joins TRBV10-3 to TRBJ2-1; 7 positions agree with TRBD2. The V gene end was trimmed by 4 bases and the J gene end by 2 bases; junction bases not matched to a gene: 5. Germline lookup yields CDR1 ENHRY and CDR2 SYGVKD. The CDR3 has 15 amino acids. CDR3 region: CAISAASGAYNEQFF. CDR3 bases: TGTGCCATCAGTGCCGCTAGCGGTGCCTACAATGAGCAGTTCTTC.

The rearrangement joins TRBV7-6 to TRBJ1-6; no definite D call. V lost 5 bases and J 9 bases, leaving 14 bases between the germline ends. Germline CDR1 and CDR2: SGHVS and FNYEAQ. The CDR3 has 14 residues. As DNA, the CDR3 is TGTGCCAGCAGCGTCGACATCGGTCGTTCACCCCTCCACTTT. Translation gives CASSVDIGRSPLHF. The full variable domain, in which reference TRBV7-6 and TRBJ1-6 provide the parts outside the CDR3, is GAGVSQSPRYKVTKRGQDVALRCDPISGHVSLYWYRQALGQGPEFLTYFNYEAQQDKSGLPNDRFSAERPEGSISTLTIQRTEQRDSAMYRCASSVDIGRSPLHFGNGTRLTVT.

The V call is TRBV5-4, the J call TRBJ2-1; D may correspond to TRBD1 or TRBD2 (6 bases each). This CDR3 has 16 residues. Germline loops: CDR1 SGHNT, CDR2 YYREEE (reference sequence). V lost 1 base and J lost 6, with 17 bases in between. CDR3 region: CASSLMGGPPGNEQFF. CDR3 in DNA: TGTGCCAGCAGCTTGATGGGGGGCCCGCCGGGCAATGAGCAGTTCTTC.

V gene TRBV11-2 combines with J gene TRBJ1-2; no clear D. The CDR3 totals 15 residues. Germline V gives CDR1 SGHAT, CDR2 FQNNGV. Trimming shortened V by 5 bases and J by 4 bases, and 17 bases separated the two germline ends. The CDR3 here is CASSPDGDWAYGYTF. Written as DNA, the CDR3 is TGTGCCAGCAGCCCGGACGGGGATTGGGCCTATGGCTACACCTTC.

The V and J genes are TRBV19 and TRBJ2-5; D unclear. The CDR3 has 13 amino acids. The germline CDR1 and CDR2 sequences are LNHDA and SQIVND (reference sequence). The V end lost 3 bases, the J end lost 4 bases, and 9 bases lay between the germline ends. The CDR3 spells CASSMWILETQYF. In DNA form, the CDR3 reads TGTGCCAGTAGTATGTGGATCCTAGAGACCCAGTACTTC.

The rearrangement uses TRBV3-1 and TRBJ1-4, with D maybe TRBD1 (6 bases). Germline V gene lookup returns CDR1 LGHDT and CDR2 YNNKEL (reference sequence). This CDR3 region has 15 residues. The germline V and J ends were trimmed by 0 bases and 4 bases, with 9 bases remaining between them. The CDR3: CASSQEKGGNEKLFF. CDR3 DNA sequence: TGTGCCAGCAGCCAAGAAAAGGGGGGTAATGAAAAACTGTTTTTT.

V gene TRBV30 combines with J gene TRBJ1-5; D unresolved. CDR3 length: 13 residues. Trimming took off 5 bases at V and 4 bases at J, with 12 bases between the two ends. Germline V CDR1 and CDR2: GTSNPN, SVGIG (reference sequence). CDR3 sequence (DNA): TGTGCCTGGGCTGATTGGGGTAATCAGCCCCAGCATTTT. This codes for CAWADWGNQPQHF.

This clonotype occurred once. This chain uses TRBV10-3 with TRBJ2-1; TRBD2 agrees at 9 bases. The CDR3 length is 17 residues. V gave up 0 bases and J gave up 4 bases; unmatched junction bases: 7. Germline-derived CDR1 and CDR2 are ENHRY and SYGVKD. This CDR3 reads CAISESRLAVIYNEQFF. CDR3 DNA sequence: TGTGCCATCAGTGAGTCGAGACTAGCGGTGATATACAATGAGCAGTTCTTC.

This clonotype occurred once. This chain connects TRBV15 to TRBJ1-1, with D perhaps TRBD1 (6 bases). This CDR3 contains 14 residues. The V end lost 2 bases, the J end lost 4 bases, and 11 bases lay between the germline ends. Germline V lookup: CDR1 LNHNV, CDR2 YYDKDF (reference sequence). The CDR3 sequence: CATSRIGGFTEAFF. DNA of the CDR3: TGTGCCACCAGCAGAATAGGGGGTTTCACTGAAGCTTTCTTT.

The chain couples TRBV12-3 or TRBV12-4 to TRBJ1-1, with a tentative D call TRBD1 (6 bases). The CDR3 has 15 residues. V lost 2 bases, J lost 5 bases, and 15 bases lay in between. The CDR3 nucleotides are TGTGCCAGCAGTTTATTTCCCCAGGGGCGAACTGAAGCTTTCTTT. It encodes CASSLFPQGRTEAFF.

The V call is TRBV11-2, the J call TRBJ2-7; 11 bases line up with TRBD2. The CDR3 is 14 amino acids. J lost 5 bases, V lost 7 bases, and 7 bases had no gene match. Germline CDR1 reads SGHAT; CDR2 reads FQNNGV. The CDR3 is CASNLAGGRNEQYF. DNA of the CDR3: TGTGCCAGCAATTTAGCGGGAGGGAGGAACGAGCAGTACTTC.